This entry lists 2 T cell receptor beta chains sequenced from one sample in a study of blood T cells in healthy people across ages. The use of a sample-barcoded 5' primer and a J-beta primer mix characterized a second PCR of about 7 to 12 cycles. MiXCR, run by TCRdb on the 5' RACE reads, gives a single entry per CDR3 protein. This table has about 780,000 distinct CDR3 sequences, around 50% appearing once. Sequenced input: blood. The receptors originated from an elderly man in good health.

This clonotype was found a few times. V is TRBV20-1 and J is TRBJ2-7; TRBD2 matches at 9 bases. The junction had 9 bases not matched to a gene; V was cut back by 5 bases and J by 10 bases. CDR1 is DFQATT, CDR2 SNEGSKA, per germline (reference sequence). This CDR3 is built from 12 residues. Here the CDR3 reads CSAPGTSQTQYF. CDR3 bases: TGCAGTGCTCCCGGGACTAGCCAAACCCAGTACTTC.

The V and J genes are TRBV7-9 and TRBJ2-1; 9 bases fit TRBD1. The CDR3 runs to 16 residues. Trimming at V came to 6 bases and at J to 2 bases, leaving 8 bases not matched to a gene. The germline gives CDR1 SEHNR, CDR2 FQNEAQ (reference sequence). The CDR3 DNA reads TGTGCCAGCAGTATGGACAGGGGAATCACCTACAATGAGCAGTTCTTC. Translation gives CASSMDRGITYNEQFF. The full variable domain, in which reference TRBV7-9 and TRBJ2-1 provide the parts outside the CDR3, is DTGVSQNPRHKITKRGQNVTFRCDPISEHNRLYWYRQTLGQGPEFLTYFQNEAQLEKSRLLSDRFSAERPKGSFSTLEIQRTEQGDSAMYLCASSMDRGITYNEQFFGPGTRLTVL.